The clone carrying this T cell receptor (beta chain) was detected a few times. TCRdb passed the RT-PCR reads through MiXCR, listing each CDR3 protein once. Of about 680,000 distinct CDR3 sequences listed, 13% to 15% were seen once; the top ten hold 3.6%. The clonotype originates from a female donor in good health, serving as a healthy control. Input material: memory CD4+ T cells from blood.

As DNA, the CDR3 is TGTGCCAGCAGCTTAGCGGGAGGGATCCAAGAGACCCAGTACTTC. Amino acid sequence: CASSLAGGIQETQYF. The chain recombines TRBV7-2 with TRBJ2-5; 7 bases are shared with TRBD2. Germline V lookup: CDR1 SGHTA, CDR2 FQGNSA. The CDR3 contains 15 residues. The trim removed 0 bases at V and 1 base at J, leaving 2 bases unmatched. Full variable domain (rest looked up from reference TRBV7-2 and TRBJ2-5): GAGVSQSPSNKVTEKGKDVELRCDPISGHTALYWYRQSLGQGLEFLIYFQGNSAPDKSGLPSDRFSAERTGGSVSTLTIQRTQQEDSAVYLCASSLAGGIQETQYFGPGTRLLVL.